What follows are 14 T cell receptor beta chains derived from one specimen sequenced in a study of tissue T cells after allogeneic stem cell transplantation. Sequencing used immunoSEQ multiplex PCR; TCRdb keeps in-frame clones, though not all of them. The sample holds 4,800 or so clones; roughly three quarters are singletons and the top ten take 7.7%. Sequenced material: tissue from the colon, taken at autopsy. These receptors all stem from a female donor older than 55 with lung cancer.

The V call is TRBV4-2, the J call TRBJ2-3; TRBD2 matches 8 bases. The CDR3 is 17 residues long. Germline lookup yields CDR1 LGHNA and CDR2 YNFKEQ. J was trimmed by 2 bases and V by 3 bases; bases with no gene match: 10. Here the CDR3 DNA reads TGTGCCAGCAGCCATCCGAGAGCGGGGGCAGACACAGATACGCAGTATTTT. This encodes CASSHPRAGADTDTQYF.

The chain couples TRBV7-2 to TRBJ2-4, with D possibly TRBD2 on 5 matching bases. V shed 4 bases and J shed 0 bases, with 13 bases lying between them. The CDR3 contains 16 residues. The germline CDR1 and CDR2 sequences are SGHTA and FQGNSA. CDR3 DNA: TGTGCCAGCAGCTCAACCTTACTAGAAGCCAAAAACATTCAGTACTTC. It translates to CASSSTLLEAKNIQYF.

This clone has only a few counts. The V and J genes are TRBV15 and TRBJ2-4, with D uncertain. CDR3 length: 14 residues. V was clipped by 1 base and J by 0 bases, with 4 bases between them. The germline V gene has CDR1 LNHNV and CDR2 YYDKDF (reference sequence). Here the CDR3 DNA reads TGTGCCACCAGCAGAGGGCAAGCCAAAAACATTCAGTACTTC. It encodes CATSRGQAKNIQYF.

This clone has only one observation. The chain combines TRBV30 with TRBJ1-1, with 9 positions matching TRBD1. With V trimmed by 7 bases and J by 0 bases, 6 bases remained unmatched. CDR1 GTSNPN and CDR2 SVGIG come from the germline V gene (reference sequence). The CDR3 runs to 14 residues. The CDR3 nucleotides read TGTGCCTCCCCCGGGACAGGGATGAACACTGAAGCTTTCTTT. It encodes CASPGTGMNTEAFF.

This clone was seen only once. DNA for the CDR3: TGCGCCAGCAGCTTCGGAACCTTAGAAGGGCGAGCTTTCTTT. Translated: CASSFGTLEGRAFF. This sequence joins TRBV5-1 and TRBJ1-1; D is uncertain. Trimming stripped 2 bases from V and 10 bases from J, with 18 bases between. Germline CDR1 reads SGHRS; CDR2 reads YFSETQ. This CDR3 spans 14 amino acids.

This chain uses TRBV5-1 with TRBJ2-1, with D perhaps assigned TRBD1 or TRBD2 (5 bases each). With 5 bases removed from V and 0 bases from J, the gap between germline ends came to 15 bases. The CDR3 loop spans 16 amino acids. Germline assignment: CDR1 SGHRS and CDR2 YFSETQ. The CDR3 protein is CASSRDQGSSYNEQFF. CDR3 bases: TGCGCCAGCAGTCGGGACCAGGGTAGCTCCTACAATGAGCAGTTCTTC.

V and J are TRBV11-3 and TRBJ2-7, with D perhaps being TRBD1 or TRBD2 (5 bases each). V lost 6 bases to trimming and J lost 4 bases, with 16 bases between them. Germline lookup yields CDR1 SGHNT and CDR2 YENEEA. CDR3 length equals 14 residues. CDR3 loop: CASSYKRGSYEQYF. CDR3 DNA: TGTGCCAGCAGTTACAAACGGGGCAGTTACGAGCAGTACTTC.

The chain couples TRBV11-2 to TRBJ1-4, with a possible D match to TRBD1 (5 bases). The CDR3 spans 15 residues. V was clipped by 4 bases and J by 5 bases, with 14 bases between them. The germline gives CDR1 SGHAT, CDR2 FQNNGV. The CDR3 region is CASSSWTLENEKLFF. The CDR3 nucleotides are TGTGCCAGCAGCTCCTGGACACTAGAGAATGAAAAACTGTTTTTT. Together with reference TRBV11-2 and TRBJ1-4, the CDR3 gives the full variable domain: EAGVAQSPRYKIIEKRQSVAFWCNPISGHATLYWYQQILGQGPKLLIQFQNNGVVDDSQLPKDRFSAERLKGVDSTLKIQPAKLEDSAVYLCASSSWTLENEKLFFGSGTQLSVL.

The V gene is TRBV23-1, the J gene TRBJ1-5; the D gene is possibly TRBD1 (5 bases). TRBV23-1 is an ORF, with its function uncertain. Trimming removed 4 bases at V and 9 bases at J, with 13 bases between. The length of the CDR3 is 13 residues. The chain's CDR3 is CASSRRDRTPQHF. CDR3 in DNA: TGCGCCAGCAGTCGCAGGGACCGGACGCCCCAGCATTTT.

The chain links TRBV5-6 to TRBJ2-3; D perhaps matches TRBD1 (6 bases). Germline V gene lookup returns CDR1 SGHDT and CDR2 YYEEEE. The CDR3 is 16 residues long. Trimming left V 1 base short and J 9 bases short, with 21 bases between. The CDR3 sequence is CASSLMGASSPGTQYF. The CDR3 DNA sequence: TGTGCCAGCAGCTTGATGGGGGCCTCCTCTCCAGGAACGCAGTATTTT.

J is TRBJ1-6 and V is TRBV5-1; D perhaps matches TRBD1 (5 bases). The CDR3 sequence is 15 residues long. Trimming took 0 bases from V and 10 from J, leaving 14 bases between them. In germline, CDR1 is SGHRS, CDR2 YFSETQ. The CDR3 coding sequence is TGCGCCAGCAGCTTGGTCGGGGCGATGGGATCACCCCTCCACTTT. Protein: CASSLVGAMGSPLHF.

The chain recombines TRBV6-4 with TRBJ2-5; D is ambiguous. V was trimmed by 4 bases and J by 4 bases, leaving 1 base between them. The CDR3 consists of 10 residues. The germline V gene encodes CDR1 MRHNA and CDR2 SNTAGT. DNA of the CDR3: TGTGCCAGCAGTGGAGAGACCCAGTACTTC. This sequence encodes CASSGETQYF.

The chain joins TRBV25-1 to TRBJ1-2, with D tentatively TRBD1 (5 bases). The CDR3 spans 13 residues. Trimming pared 4 bases from V and 6 bases from J, leaving 12 bases between. In germline, CDR1 is MGHDK, CDR2 SYGVNS. The CDR3 region is CASSGQGANGYTF. CDR3 bases: TGTGCCAGCAGTGGCCAGGGTGCGAATGGCTACACCTTC.

The chain employs TRBV5-1 and TRBJ2-5; tentative D call: TRBD2 (5 bases). Trimming removed 4 bases at V and 4 bases at J, with 14 bases between. This CDR3 spans 14 amino acids. Germline V gene sequence: CDR1 SGHRS, CDR2 YFSETQ. The CDR3 nucleotides read TGCGCCAGCAGCCGCGGACGGACTTCAGAGACCCAGTACTTC. Translating gives CASSRGRTSETQYF.